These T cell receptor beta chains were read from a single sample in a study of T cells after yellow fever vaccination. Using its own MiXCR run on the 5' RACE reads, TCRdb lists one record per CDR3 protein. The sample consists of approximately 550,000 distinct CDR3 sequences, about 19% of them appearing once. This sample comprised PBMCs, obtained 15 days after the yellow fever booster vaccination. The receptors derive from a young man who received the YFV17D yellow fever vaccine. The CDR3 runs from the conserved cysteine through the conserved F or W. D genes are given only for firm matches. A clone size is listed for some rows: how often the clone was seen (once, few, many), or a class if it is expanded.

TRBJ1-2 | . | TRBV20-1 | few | CSSYPGRIDGYTF | TGCAGTTCATATCCGGGACGGATCGATGGCTACACCTTC
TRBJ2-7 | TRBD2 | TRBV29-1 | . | CSVGTSGTYEQYF | TGCAGCGTCGGGACTAGCGGGACCTACGAGCAGTACTTC
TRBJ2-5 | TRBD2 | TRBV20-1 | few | CSARKTSGSIQETQYF | TGCAGTGCTAGAAAGACTAGCGGGAGCATACAAGAGACCCAGTACTTC
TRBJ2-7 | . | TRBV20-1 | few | CSARDLYGDRDEQYF | TGCAGTGCTAGAGATCTCTATGGGGATCGCGACGAGCAGTACTTC
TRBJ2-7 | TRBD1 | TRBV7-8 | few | CASSLDDRGPYEQYF | TGTGCCAGCAGCTTAGACGACAGGGGCCCCTACGAGCAGTACTTC
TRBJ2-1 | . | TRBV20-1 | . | CSANPGSGWGNEQFF | TGCAGTGCTAATCCGGGGTCCGGCTGGGGGAATGAGCAGTTCTTC
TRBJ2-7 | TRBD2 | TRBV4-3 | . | CASSQERLAGVEQYF | TGCGCCAGCAGCCAAGAGAGGCTAGCGGGAGTCGAGCAGTACTTC
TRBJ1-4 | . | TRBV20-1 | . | CSASSEEKLFF | TGCAGTGCTAGTAGTGAAGAAAAACTGTTTTTT
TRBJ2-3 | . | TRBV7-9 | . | CASSLFVSDTQYF | TGTGCCAGCAGCTTATTCGTGTCAGATACGCAGTATTTT
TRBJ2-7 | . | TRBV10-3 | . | CAISAQVASEQYF | TGTGCCATCAGTGCGCAGGTCGCGAGCGAGCAGTACTTC
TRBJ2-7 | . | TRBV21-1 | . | CASSNLTSGAYEQYF | TGTGCCAGCAGCAATCTTACTAGCGGAGCCTACGAGCAGTACTTC
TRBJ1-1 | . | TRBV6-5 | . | CASSYTYVGGRAEAFF | TGTGCCAGCAGTTACACCTATGTTGGGGGTCGGGCTGAAGCTTTCTTT
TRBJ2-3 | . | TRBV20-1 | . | CSARAGYTDTQYF | TGCAGTGCTAGAGCCGGTTACACAGATACGCAGTATTTT
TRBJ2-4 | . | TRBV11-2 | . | CASSGWDRPENIQYF | TGTGCCAGCAGCGGGTGGGATAGGCCCGAAAACATTCAGTACTTC
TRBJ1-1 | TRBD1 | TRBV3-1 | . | CASSPTGGMNTEAFF | TGTGCCAGCAGTCCGACAGGGGGAATGAACACTGAAGCTTTCTTT
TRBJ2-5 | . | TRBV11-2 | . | CASSRPSPGEQETQYF | TGTGCCAGCAGCAGACCCTCTCCGGGGGAGCAAGAGACCCAGTACTTC
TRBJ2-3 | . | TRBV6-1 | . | CASRQGTTKWYTQYF | TGTGCCAGCAGGCAAGGGACGACCAAATGGTATACGCAGTATTTT
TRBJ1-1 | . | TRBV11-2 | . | CASSLVAGLNTEAFF | TGTGCCAGCAGCTTAGTGGCAGGGTTGAACACTGAAGCTTTCTTT
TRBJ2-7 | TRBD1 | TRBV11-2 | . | CASSLTGTGLYEQYF | TGTGCCAGCAGCCTCACCGGGACAGGCCTCTACGAGCAGTACTTC
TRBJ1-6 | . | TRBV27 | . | CASSRPGAPNSPLHF | TGTGCCAGCAGTAGACCGGGGGCGCCTAATTCACCCCTCCACTTT
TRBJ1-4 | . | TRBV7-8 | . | CASSLAGAQSTNEKLFF | TGTGCCAGCAGCTTAGCGGGGGCGCAATCAACTAATGAAAAACTGTTTTTT
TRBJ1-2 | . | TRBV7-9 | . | CASSPDSLGGYTF | TGTGCCAGCAGCCCTGATTCCCTGGGTGGCTACACCTTC
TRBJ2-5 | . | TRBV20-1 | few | CSARETGKAETQYF | TGCAGTGCTAGAGAAACCGGGAAAGCAGAGACCCAGTACTTC
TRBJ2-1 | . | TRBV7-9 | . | CASSQQGNEQFF | TGTGCCAGCAGCCAACAGGGAAATGAGCAGTTCTTC
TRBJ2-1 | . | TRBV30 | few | CAWSGDTSSYNEQFF | TGTGCCTGGAGTGGGGATACTAGCTCCTACAATGAGCAGTTCTTC
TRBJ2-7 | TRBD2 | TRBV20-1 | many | CSASKGLAAPGEQYF | TGCAGTGCTAGCAAGGGACTAGCGGCTCCCGGCGAGCAGTACTTC
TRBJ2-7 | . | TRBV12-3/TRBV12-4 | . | CASSQSGYSYEQYF | TGTGCCAGCAGTCAATCAGGGTACTCCTACGAGCAGTACTTC
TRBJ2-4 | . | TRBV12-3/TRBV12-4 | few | CASQRAKNIQYF | TGTGCCAGCCAAAGAGCCAAAAACATTCAGTACTTC
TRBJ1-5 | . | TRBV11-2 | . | CASSPEGVSNQPQHF | TGTGCCAGCAGCCCCGAGGGGGTTAGCAATCAGCCCCAGCATTTT